Sequencing of this T cell receptor (beta chain) was carried out in a study of T cell responses to AZD1222 COVID-19 vaccine. Study-wide results and limits: Clonal diversity was possibly underestimated; the donors were predominantly white British and more often female. Unmutated variant regions reportedly attract nearly half of all spike-specific TCRs.

Per the germline V gene, CDR1 is LNHNV and CDR2 is YYDKDF (reference sequence). The CDR3 consists of 17 residues. V was pared by 1 base and J by 4 bases, with 17 bases between. Method: immunoSEQ multiplex PCR; TCRdb's copy keeps in-frame clones and lacks some. This table has some 96,000 clones, 87% appearing once. Comments on this clone: Antigen specificity is unknown.

J is TRBJ2-4 and V is TRBV15; maybe TRBD1 (6 bases). Sequenced here: peripheral blood, sampled on day 0 of MenACWY control vaccination. This TCR was sampled from an adult in good health. CDR3 sequence: CATSRVGFGGTKNIQYF. DNA of the CDR3: TGTGCCACCAGCAGAGTCGGATTTGGGGGCACAAAAAACATTCAGTACTTC.